Listed below are T cell receptor beta chains from one sample, sequenced in a study of shared clonotypes between healthy human individuals. Data came from immunoSEQ multiplex PCR; TCRdb stores just in-frame clones and leaves some out. The sample contains about 480,000 clones, 60% to 80% of which appear only once. The sequencing sample was made of PBMCs. The receptors were gathered from a woman aged 40 to 55 in good health. Some clones in this sample may be carry-over from other donors' samples. Both conserved end residues are part of each CDR3. The D gene is left open where the match is weak. The size field is filled for only some rows; it gives once, few, many or a size class.

V gene	clone size	J gene	D gene	CDR3 protein	CDR3 DNA
TRBV9	.	TRBJ2-1	.	CASSVGWASYNEQFF	TGTGCCAGCAGCGTAGGATGGGCCTCCTACAATGAGCAGTTCTTC
TRBV5-1	.	TRBJ1-1	TRBD1	CASRITGGAGTEAFF	TGCGCCAGCAGAATAACAGGGGGCGCGGGCACTGAAGCTTTCTTT
TRBV4-3	once	TRBJ2-1	TRBD2	CASSQDLAGGYNEQFF	TGCGCCAGCAGCCAAGATCTAGCGGGAGGATACAATGAGCAGTTCTTC
TRBV6-1	few	TRBJ2-1	TRBD2	CASSDGLAGENEQFF	TGTGCCAGCAGTGACGGACTAGCGGGAGAGAATGAGCAGTTCTTC
TRBV4-1	.	TRBJ1-5	.	CASSQGEGRSQHF	TGCGCCAGCAGCCAAGGGGAGGGCCGGTCCCAGCATTTT
TRBV5-6	.	TRBJ2-3	TRBD2	CASSTGLVSADTQYF	TGTGCCAGCAGCACGGGACTAGTCTCAGCAGATACGCAGTATTTT
TRBV5-6	.	TRBJ1-2	.	CASSLQGLDGYTF	TGTGCCAGCAGCTTACAGGGTTTGGATGGCTACACCTTC
TRBV6-5	once	TRBJ2-5	TRBD1	CASSLSQGISQETQYF	TGTGCCAGCAGTTTGTCACAGGGGATCTCACAAGAGACCCAGTACTTC
TRBV11-3	.	TRBJ2-1	.	CASSPDGYNEQFF	TGTGCCAGCAGCCCCGACGGATACAATGAGCAGTTCTTC
TRBV7-6	once	TRBJ2-7	TRBD1	CASSLQGAYEQYF	TGTGCCAGCAGCTTACAGGGGGCCTACGAGCAGTACTTC
TRBV30	.	TRBJ2-7	.	CAWSVLGGGRGQYF	TGTGCCTGGAGTGTTCTGGGAGGGGGCAGGGGGCAGTACTTC
TRBV7-9	.	TRBJ2-3	.	CASSLSAVTDTQYF	TGTGCCAGCAGCTTGTCAGCGGTCACAGATACGCAGTATTTT
TRBV29-1	.	TRBJ2-1	.	CSVGGRRPWDNEQFF	TGCAGCGTTGGCGGACGCCGGCCCTGGGACAATGAGCAGTTCTTC
TRBV10-1	.	TRBJ2-7	TRBD2	CASSLGRAGEQYF	TGCGCCAGCAGCCTGGGAAGAGCGGGGGAGCAGTACTTC
TRBV2	.	TRBJ2-3	TRBD2	CASGTSGRTDTQYF	TGTGCCAGCGGGACTAGCGGGAGGACAGATACGCAGTATTTT
TRBV2	.	TRBJ2-1	.	CASRESNEQFF	TGTGCCAGCAGGGAATCAAATGAGCAGTTCTTC
TRBV6-5	.	TRBJ2-7	.	CASSYRTALYEQYF	TGTGCCAGCAGTTATCGTACAGCCCTCTACGAGCAGTACTTC
TRBV11-2	.	TRBJ1-5	.	CASSLDHSQPQHF	TGTGCCAGCAGCTTAGATCACAGTCAGCCCCAGCATTTT
TRBV6-6	once	TRBJ2-7	.	CASSSGSQYF	TGTGCCAGCAGTTCCGGGAGCCAGTACTTC
TRBV27	once	TRBJ2-3	.	CASSLGSSLVTDTQYF	TGTGCCAGCAGTTTGGGATCTAGCTTAGTCACAGATACGCAGTATTTT
TRBV7-3	.	TRBJ2-1	.	CASSLNPAGTPSYNEQFF	TGTGCCAGCAGCTTAAACCCAGCGGGTACCCCCTCCTACAATGAGCAGTTCTTC
TRBV18	.	TRBJ2-7	TRBD1	CASSTGTGGEYEQYF	TGTGCCAGCTCAACCGGGACAGGGGGCGAATACGAGCAGTACTTC
TRBV6-6	.	TRBJ1-2	.	CASSARGVSQGGGYTF	TGTGCCAGCAGCGCACGGGGCGTCAGCCAAGGAGGGGGCTACACCTTC
TRBV19	few	TRBJ2-7	.	CASSISQGPGYEQYF	TGTGCCAGTAGTATCTCCCAGGGACCGGGATACGAGCAGTACTTC
TRBV7-2	.	TRBJ1-4	.	CASSFSPDTANEKLFF	TGTGCCAGCAGCTTCTCCCCTGACACCGCTAATGAAAAACTGTTTTTT
TRBV30	.	TRBJ2-7	TRBD1	CAWRVPGTAYEQYF	TGTGCCTGGAGAGTACCCGGGACAGCCTACGAGCAGTACTTC
TRBV19	.	TRBJ2-1	TRBD2	CASSRGGLDEQFF	TGTGCCAGTAGCCGGGGAGGGTTGGATGAGCAGTTCTTC
TRBV6-5	.	TRBJ2-5	.	CASSYSRRAETQYF	TGTGCCAGCAGTTACTCGAGGAGGGCTGAGACCCAGTACTTC
TRBV6-5	.	TRBJ1-5	.	CASRPGYGSNQPQHF	TGTGCCAGCAGGCCGGGTTACGGTAGCAATCAGCCCCAGCATTTT
TRBV5-1	few	TRBJ2-6	.	CASSLDAPGANVLTF	TGCGCCAGCAGCTTGGACGCCCCCGGGGCCAACGTCCTGACTTTC
TRBV7-8	.	TRBJ2-2	TRBD2	CASSKRDLIGELFF	TGTGCCAGCAGCAAGCGGGATCTTATCGGGGAGCTGTTTTTT
TRBV2	.	TRBJ2-7	TRBD1	CASSAGTGGYEQYF	TGTGCCAGCAGTGCCGGGACAGGGGGCTACGAGCAGTACTTC
TRBV4-1	.	TRBJ2-1	.	CASSQDQGRLADEQFF	TGCGCCAGCAGCCAAGATCAGGGGAGGTTAGCTGATGAGCAGTTCTTC
TRBV5-5	once	TRBJ2-7	TRBD1	CASSLARGRLEQYF	TGTGCCAGCAGCTTGGCCAGGGGGCGGCTCGAGCAGTACTTC
TRBV6-5	.	TRBJ2-7	TRBD2	CASFASGNYEQYF	TGTGCCAGCTTTGCTAGCGGAAACTACGAGCAGTACTTC
TRBV18	many	TRBJ2-2	.	CASSPQGIYTGELFF	TGTGCCAGCTCACCTCAGGGGATTTACACCGGGGAGCTGTTTTTT
TRBV19	few	TRBJ1-2	.	CASSAGGGRYGYTF	TGTGCCAGTAGTGCCGGCGGAGGGAGGTATGGCTACACCTTC
TRBV18	.	TRBJ2-7	.	CASSPPSAQVRVQQYF	TGTGCCAGCTCACCACCCTCAGCCCAGGTTCGCGTGCAGCAGTACTTC
TRBV4-3	.	TRBJ2-1	.	CASSQDPSAGRSYNEQFF	TGCGCCAGCAGCCAAGATCCGTCGGCAGGGCGGTCCTACAATGAGCAGTTCTTC
TRBV19	.	TRBJ1-4	.	CASGQTTNEKLFF	TGTGCCAGTGGACAGACAACTAATGAAAAACTGTTTTTT
TRBV2	.	TRBJ2-5	TRBD1	CASSLRQGQGETQYF	TGTGCCAGCAGTCTTCGACAGGGGCAGGGAGAGACCCAGTACTTC
TRBV27	.	TRBJ2-7	TRBD2	CASSLGRGGRNEQYF	TGTGCCAGCAGTTTAGGGCGGGGGGGGAGAAACGAGCAGTACTTC
TRBV4-1	.	TRBJ1-4	.	CASSQGTLTQLPKLFF	TGCGCCAGCAGCCAAGGGACTCTCACCCAACTCCCAAAACTGTTTTTT
TRBV6-4	.	TRBJ2-3	TRBD1	CASSEEQGSADTQYF	TGTGCCAGCAGTGAAGAACAGGGGTCGGCAGATACGCAGTATTTT
TRBV2	.	TRBJ2-5	.	CASRTEGETQYF	TGTGCCAGCAGGACGGAGGGGGAGACCCAGTACTTC
TRBV6-5	.	TRBJ1-6	.	CASSYGGLLNSPLHF	TGTGCCAGCAGTTACGGGGGTTTACTTAATTCACCCCTCCACTTT
TRBV10-3	few	TRBJ1-6	TRBD1	CAISGRQGNSPLHF	TGTGCCATCAGTGGGAGACAGGGAAATTCACCCCTCCACTTT
TRBV28	.	TRBJ1-2	TRBD1	CASSSPNRGDYGYTF	TGTGCCAGCAGTTCCCCCAACAGGGGCGACTATGGCTACACCTTC
TRBV5-1	.	TRBJ2-7	.	CASSPRESYEQYF	TGCGCCAGCAGCCCAAGGGAGTCCTACGAGCAGTACTTC